The source of this T cell receptor beta chain is a study of cytomegalovirus exposure and HLA in healthy donors. A multiplex PCR was run with 60 Vbeta primers and 13 Jbeta primers. The table came from immunoSEQ multiplex PCR; TCRdb's copy has only in-frame clones and leaves some out. The repertoire holds about 140,000 clones, with roughly four fifths as singletons. This CDR3 spans 13 amino acids. V lost 1 base to trimming and J lost 5 bases, with 8 bases between them. CDR1 and CDR2 (germline): SGHVS, FQNEAQ. Sequenced sample: PBMCs. The chain has TRBV7-8 and TRBJ1-1; D is unclear. This receptor was obtained from a man aged 30-40 years in good health and CMV-seropositive. CDR3: CASSLGRLTEAFF. The CDR3 DNA reads TGTGCCAGCAGCTTAGGCAGGTTAACTGAAGCTTTCTTT.